The clone carrying this TCR beta chain appeared a few times. TCRdb independently ran MiXCR on the 5' RACE reads; one entry per CDR3 protein. The data contain around 57,000 distinct CDR3 sequences, about 28% of them singletons. Germline V gene data show CDR1 as MNHEY and CDR2 as SVGAGI. The CDR3 covers 14 residues. The V end was cut by 7 bases, the J end by 1 base, with 14 bases between. The clonotype comes from a female donor with breast cancer. V is TRBV6-5 and J is TRBJ2-7, with no clear D. The source material was tumor-infiltrating memory CD4+ T cells sorted from the breast tumor. Noted subset: memory CD4+ T cells, CD4+CD45RO+CD25-. The CDR3: CASTASSSSYEQYF. Written as DNA, the CDR3 is TGTGCCAGCACCGCCAGTAGTTCTTCCTACGAGCAGTACTTC.